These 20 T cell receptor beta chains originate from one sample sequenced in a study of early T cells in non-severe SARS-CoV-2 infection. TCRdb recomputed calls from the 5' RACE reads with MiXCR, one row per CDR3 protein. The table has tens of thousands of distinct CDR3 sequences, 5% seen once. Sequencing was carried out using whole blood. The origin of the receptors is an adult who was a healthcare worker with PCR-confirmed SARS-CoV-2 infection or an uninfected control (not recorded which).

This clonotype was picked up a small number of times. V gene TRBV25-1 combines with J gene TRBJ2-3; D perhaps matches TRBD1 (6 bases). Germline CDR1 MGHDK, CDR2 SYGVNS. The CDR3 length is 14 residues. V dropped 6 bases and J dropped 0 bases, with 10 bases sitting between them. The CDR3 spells CASSKQGSTDTQYF. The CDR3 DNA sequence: TGTGCCAGCAGCAAACAGGGTAGCACAGATACGCAGTATTTT.

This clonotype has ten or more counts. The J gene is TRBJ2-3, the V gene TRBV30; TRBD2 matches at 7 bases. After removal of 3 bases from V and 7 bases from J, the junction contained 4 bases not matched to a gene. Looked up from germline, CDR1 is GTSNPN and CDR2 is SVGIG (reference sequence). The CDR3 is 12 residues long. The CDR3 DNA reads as TGTGCCTGGAGCAAGACTAGCTATACGCAGTATTTT. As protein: CAWSKTSYTQYF.

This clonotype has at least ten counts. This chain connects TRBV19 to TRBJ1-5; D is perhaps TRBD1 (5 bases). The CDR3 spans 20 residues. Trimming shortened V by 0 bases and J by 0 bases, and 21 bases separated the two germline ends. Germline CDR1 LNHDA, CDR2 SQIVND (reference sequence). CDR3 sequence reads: CASSIDIERGTRYSNQPQHF. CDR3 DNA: TGTGCCAGTAGTATAGATATTGAGCGAGGGACCCGTTATAGCAATCAGCCCCAGCATTTT.

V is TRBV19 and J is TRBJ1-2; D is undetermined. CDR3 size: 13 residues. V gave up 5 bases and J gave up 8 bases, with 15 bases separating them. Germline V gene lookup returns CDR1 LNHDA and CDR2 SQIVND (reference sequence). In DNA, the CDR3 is TGTGCCAGTAGTTTCCTCGGGCCGGCGGGCTACACCTTC. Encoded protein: CASSFLGPAGYTF.

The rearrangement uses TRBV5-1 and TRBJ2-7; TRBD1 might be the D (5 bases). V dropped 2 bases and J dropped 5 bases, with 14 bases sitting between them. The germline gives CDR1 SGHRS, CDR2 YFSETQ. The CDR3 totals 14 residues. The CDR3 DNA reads TGCGCCAGCAGCTTTCAAGGGGCTTTGAACGAGCAGTACTTC. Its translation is CASSFQGALNEQYF.

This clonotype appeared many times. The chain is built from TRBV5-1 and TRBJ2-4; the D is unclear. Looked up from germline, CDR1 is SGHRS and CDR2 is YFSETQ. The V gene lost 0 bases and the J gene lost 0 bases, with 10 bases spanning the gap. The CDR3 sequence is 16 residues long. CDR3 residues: CASSLAEKLAKNIQYF. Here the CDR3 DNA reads TGCGCCAGCAGCTTGGCGGAGAAACTAGCCAAAAACATTCAGTACTTC.

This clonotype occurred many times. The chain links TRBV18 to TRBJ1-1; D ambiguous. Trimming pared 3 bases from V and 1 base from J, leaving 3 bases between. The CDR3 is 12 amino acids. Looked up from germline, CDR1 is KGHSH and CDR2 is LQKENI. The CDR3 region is CASSPGNTEAFF. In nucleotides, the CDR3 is TGTGCCAGCTCACCGGGGAACACTGAAGCTTTCTTT.

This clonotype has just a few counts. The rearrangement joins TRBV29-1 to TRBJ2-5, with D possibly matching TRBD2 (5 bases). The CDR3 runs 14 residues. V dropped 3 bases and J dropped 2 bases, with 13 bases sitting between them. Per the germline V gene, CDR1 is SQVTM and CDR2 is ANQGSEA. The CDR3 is CSVDIAWEQETQYF. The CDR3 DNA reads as TGCAGCGTTGATATAGCGTGGGAGCAAGAGACCCAGTACTTC. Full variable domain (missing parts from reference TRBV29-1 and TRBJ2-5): SAVISQKPSRDICQRGTSLTIQCQVDSQVTMMFWYRQQPGQSLTLIATANQGSEATYESGFVIDKFPISRPNLTFSTLTVSNMSPEDSSIYLCSVDIAWEQETQYFGPGTRLLVL.

The CDR3 here is CASATLGGAYNEQFF. CDR3 nucleotide sequence: TGTGCCAGCGCCACTTTGGGGGGGGCCTACAATGAGCAGTTCTTC. This sequence joins TRBV6-2 or TRBV6-3 and TRBJ2-1; 7 bases are shared with TRBD2. The CDR3 extends over 15 amino acids. The V gene end was trimmed by 8 bases and the J gene end by 2 bases; junction bases not matched to a gene: 9. From germline, CDR1 is MNHEY and CDR2 SVGEGT.

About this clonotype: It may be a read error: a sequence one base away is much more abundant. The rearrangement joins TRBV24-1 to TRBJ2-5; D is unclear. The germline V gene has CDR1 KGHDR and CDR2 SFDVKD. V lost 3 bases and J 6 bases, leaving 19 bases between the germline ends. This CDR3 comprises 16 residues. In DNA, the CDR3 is TGTGCCACCAGTGATCCATCATTGAGCCCCAGACAGACCCAGTACTTC. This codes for CATSDPSLSPRQTQYF.

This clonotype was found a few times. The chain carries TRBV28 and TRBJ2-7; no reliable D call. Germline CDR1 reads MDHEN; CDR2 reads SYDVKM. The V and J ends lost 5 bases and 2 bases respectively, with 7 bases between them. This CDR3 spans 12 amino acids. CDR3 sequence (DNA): TGTGCCAGCAGTATTGATGCCTACGAGCAGTACTTC. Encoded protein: CASSIDAYEQYF.

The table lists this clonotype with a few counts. The CDR3 reads CASSPPSGQGYEQYF. The CDR3 DNA is TGTGCCAGCTCACCACCGTCGGGACAGGGCTACGAGCAGTACTTC. V is TRBV18 and J is TRBJ2-7; TRBD1 matches 9 bases. The V gene end was trimmed by 0 bases and the J gene end by 3 bases; junction bases not matched to a gene: 3. Per germline, CDR1 KGHSH and CDR2 LQKENI. The CDR3 consists of 15 residues.

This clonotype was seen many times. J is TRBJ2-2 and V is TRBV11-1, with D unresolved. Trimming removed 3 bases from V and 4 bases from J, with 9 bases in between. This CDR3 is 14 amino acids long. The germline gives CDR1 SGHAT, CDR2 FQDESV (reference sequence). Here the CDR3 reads CASSFAMATGELFF. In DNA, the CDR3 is TGTGCCAGCAGCTTCGCAATGGCCACCGGGGAGCTGTTTTTT.

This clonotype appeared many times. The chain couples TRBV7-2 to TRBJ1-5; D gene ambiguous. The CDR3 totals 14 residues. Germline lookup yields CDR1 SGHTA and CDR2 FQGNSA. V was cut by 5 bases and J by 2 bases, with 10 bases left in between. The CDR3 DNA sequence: TGTGCCAGCAGCGACCCAAACGGCAATCAGCCCCAGCATTTT. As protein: CASSDPNGNQPQHF.

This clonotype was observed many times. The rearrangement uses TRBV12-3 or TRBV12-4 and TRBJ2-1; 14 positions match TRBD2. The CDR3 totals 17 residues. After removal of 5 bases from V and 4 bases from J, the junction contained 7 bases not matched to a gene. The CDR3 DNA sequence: TGTGCCAGCAGTCCGACTAGCGGGGGGGCCTTGTACAATGAGCAGTTCTTC. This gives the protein CASSPTSGGALYNEQFF.

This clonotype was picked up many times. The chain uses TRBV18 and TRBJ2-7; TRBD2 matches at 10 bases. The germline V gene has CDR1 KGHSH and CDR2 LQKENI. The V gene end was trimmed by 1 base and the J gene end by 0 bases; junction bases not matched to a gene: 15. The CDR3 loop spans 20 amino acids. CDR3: CASSPLFLGTSGAHSYEQYF. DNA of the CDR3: TGTGCCAGCTCACCACTCTTCCTGGGAACTAGCGGGGCTCACTCCTACGAGCAGTACTTC.

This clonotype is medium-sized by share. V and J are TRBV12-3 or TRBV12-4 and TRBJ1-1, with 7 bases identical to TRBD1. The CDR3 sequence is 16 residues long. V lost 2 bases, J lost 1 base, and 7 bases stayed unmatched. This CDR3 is CASSLWTGHRNTEAFF. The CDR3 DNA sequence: TGTGCCAGCAGTTTATGGACAGGCCACAGGAACACTGAAGCTTTCTTT.

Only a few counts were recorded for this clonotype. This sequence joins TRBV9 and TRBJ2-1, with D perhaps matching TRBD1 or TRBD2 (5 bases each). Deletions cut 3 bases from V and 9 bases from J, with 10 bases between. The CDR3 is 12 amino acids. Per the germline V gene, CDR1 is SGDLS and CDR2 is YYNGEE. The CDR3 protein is CASSASGSEQFF. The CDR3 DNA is TGTGCCAGCAGCGCTTCAGGGAGTGAGCAGTTCTTC.

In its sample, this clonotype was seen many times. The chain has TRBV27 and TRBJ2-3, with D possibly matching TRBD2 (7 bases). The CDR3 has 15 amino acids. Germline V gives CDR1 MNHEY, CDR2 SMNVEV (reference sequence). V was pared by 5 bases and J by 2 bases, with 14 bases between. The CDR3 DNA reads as TGTGCCAGCAGTAGCCCCGGGGGGCCCACAGATACGCAGTATTTT. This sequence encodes CASSSPGGPTDTQYF.

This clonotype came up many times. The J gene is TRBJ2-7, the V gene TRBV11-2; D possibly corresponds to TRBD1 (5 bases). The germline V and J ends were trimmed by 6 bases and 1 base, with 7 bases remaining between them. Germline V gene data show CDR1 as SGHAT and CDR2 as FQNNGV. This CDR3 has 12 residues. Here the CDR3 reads CASSTGSYEQYF. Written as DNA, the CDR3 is TGTGCCAGCAGTACAGGATCCTACGAGCAGTACTTC.